Described below is a single T cell receptor (beta chain) sequence and its context. The target of this receptor is not known. Base qualities are missing; no much larger clone stands one base away. The data stem from a study of blood T cell repertoires in COVID-19 (TCRdb year 2020). Describing the broader study: Samples covering the acute and convalescent phases of COVID-19 were provided by collaborators in the United States, Italy and Spain. Deeply sampled blood TCRbeta repertoires from subjects exposed to, actively infected with, or recovered from COVID-19 were included in the dataset. Samples came from the ongoing ImmuneRACE study (first 160 participants) plus 1,254 subjects from 6 global collaborators. Where available, HLA class I and class II types were obtained from metadata supplied by the sample provider rather than from assay-based typing. A freely available public database, intended as a resource for researchers studying the immune response to SARS-CoV-2, is where the repertoires were released. The material from the prospective study consisted of cDNA or gDNA derived from T cells, B-cell-depleted T cells, or PBMCs. Nearly every sample came with metadata listing a de-identified subject ID, COVID-19 status, age in years and sex.

TCRbeta CDR3 regions were amplified from genomic DNA by means of the immunoSEQ Assay, a bias-controlled multiplex PCR. The paper's data handling went like this. The number of nucleated cells in each sample was estimated by amplification of reference gene primers within the assay. To quantify the absolute abundance of each unique TCRbeta CDR3 rearrangement, sequence reads were collapsed and filtered. For each sample, productive Simpson clonality was calculated as the square root of Simpson's diversity index across productive rearrangements. Not all clones reach the TCRdb copy of this immuneACCESS table, which keeps in-frame sequences only. Checked studies attribute under half of the gap to unresolved V genes and leave the rest unexplained. V and J calls and clone size come straight from that table; D and trimming were deduced from the DNA. Recorded for this sample are 210,000 or so clones; around 92% of them occurred a single time. The ten largest clones add up to approximately 1.2% of the sample.

Whole blood was collected in K2EDTA tubes by collaborating institutions according to the institutions' own protocols. For TCRbeta analysis, collaborators shipped samples in one of three forms: frozen whole blood, isolated PBMCs, or DNA extracted from either of those sample types. Paper-wide results and their limitations: Clinical and demographic metadata were provided uncurated, with the amount varying by source and participant.

Sample: peripheral blood. This receptor was identified in a man aged 30-40 years with acute or convalescent COVID-19.

Read as DNA, the sequence is TGTGCCAGCAGCTTCGGACTGAGCTACGAGCAGTACTTC. Its coded protein is CASSFGLSYEQYF. This sequence uses TRBV5-4 and TRBJ2-7; a weak D assignment points to TRBD2 (5 bases agree). The CDR3 goes from the cysteine to the phenylalanine over 13 residues. Only the CDR3 portion is preserved as DNA: 39 bases, with reading frame beginning at the first base. The germline V gene encodes CDR1 SGHNT and CDR2 YYREEE (reference sequence). The trim is 2 bases for V and 3 bases for J, with a gap of 9 bases between the germline ends.